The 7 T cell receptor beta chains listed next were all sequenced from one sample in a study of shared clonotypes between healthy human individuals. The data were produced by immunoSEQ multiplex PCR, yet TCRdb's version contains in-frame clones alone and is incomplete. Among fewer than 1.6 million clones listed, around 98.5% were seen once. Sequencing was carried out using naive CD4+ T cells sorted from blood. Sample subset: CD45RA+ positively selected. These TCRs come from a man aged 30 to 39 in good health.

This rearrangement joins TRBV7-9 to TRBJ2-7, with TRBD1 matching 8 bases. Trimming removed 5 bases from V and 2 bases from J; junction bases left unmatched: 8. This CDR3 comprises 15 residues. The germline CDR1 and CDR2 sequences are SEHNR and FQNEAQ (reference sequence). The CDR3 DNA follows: TGTGCCAGCAGCCCGACAAACAGGGGGGCCTACGAGCAGTACTTC. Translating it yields CASSPTNRGAYEQYF. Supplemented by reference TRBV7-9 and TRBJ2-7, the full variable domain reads DTGVSQNPRHKITKRGQNVTFRCDPISEHNRLYWYRQTLGQGPEFLTYFQNEAQLEKSRLLSDRFSAERPKGSFSTLEIQRTEQGDSAMYLCASSPTNRGAYEQYFGPGTRLTVT.

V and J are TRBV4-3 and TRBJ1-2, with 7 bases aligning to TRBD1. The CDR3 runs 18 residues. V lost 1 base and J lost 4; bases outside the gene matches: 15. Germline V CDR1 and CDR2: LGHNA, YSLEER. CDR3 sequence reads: CASSQVLGDSTTRYGYTF. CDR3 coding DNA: TGCGCCAGCAGCCAAGTTCTCGGGGACAGCACGACCCGCTATGGCTACACCTTC.

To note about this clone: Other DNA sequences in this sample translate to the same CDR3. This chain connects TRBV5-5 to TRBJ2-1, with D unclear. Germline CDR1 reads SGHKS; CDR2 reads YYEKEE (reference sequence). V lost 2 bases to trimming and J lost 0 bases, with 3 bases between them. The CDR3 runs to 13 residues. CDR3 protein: CASSLDSYNEQFF. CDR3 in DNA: TGTGCCAGCAGCTTAGACTCCTACAATGAGCAGTTCTTC.

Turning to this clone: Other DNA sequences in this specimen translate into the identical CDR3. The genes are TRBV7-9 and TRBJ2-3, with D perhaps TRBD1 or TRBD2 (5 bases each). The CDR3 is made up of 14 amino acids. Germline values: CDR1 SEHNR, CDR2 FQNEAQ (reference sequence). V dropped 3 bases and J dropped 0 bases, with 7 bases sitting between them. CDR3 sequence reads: CASSLGVSTDTQYF. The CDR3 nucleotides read TGTGCCAGCAGCTTGGGGGTGAGCACAGATACGCAGTATTTT.

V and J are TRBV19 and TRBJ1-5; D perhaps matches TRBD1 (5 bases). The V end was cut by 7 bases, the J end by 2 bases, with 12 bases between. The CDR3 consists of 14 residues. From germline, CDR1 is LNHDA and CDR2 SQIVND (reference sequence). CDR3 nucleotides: TGTGCCAGTACCGTCGGGGCACGCAATCAGCCCCAGCATTTT. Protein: CASTVGARNQPQHF.

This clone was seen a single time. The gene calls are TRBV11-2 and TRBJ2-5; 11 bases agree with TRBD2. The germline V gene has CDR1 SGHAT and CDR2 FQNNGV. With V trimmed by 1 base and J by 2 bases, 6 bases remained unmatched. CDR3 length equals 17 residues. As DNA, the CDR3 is TGTGCCAGCAGCTTAGCCACCGGGACTAGCGGTCAAGAGACCCAGTACTTC. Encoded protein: CASSLATGTSGQETQYF.

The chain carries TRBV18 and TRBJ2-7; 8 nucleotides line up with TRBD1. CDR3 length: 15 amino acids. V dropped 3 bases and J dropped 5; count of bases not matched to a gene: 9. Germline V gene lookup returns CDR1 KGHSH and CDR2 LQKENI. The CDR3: CASSPAGTGLNEQYF. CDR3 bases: TGTGCCAGCTCACCCGCAGGGACAGGACTCAACGAGCAGTACTTC.